This TCR beta chain came from a study of blood T cell repertoires in COVID-19. Study overall: The study drew acute and convalescent COVID-19 samples from the United States, Italy and Spain. T cells, B-cell-depleted T cells, or PBMCs provided the cDNA or gDNA that served as material.

CDR3 length equals 15 residues. Germline values: CDR1 MNHNS, CDR2 SASEGT. V dropped 0 bases and J dropped 2 bases, with 7 bases sitting between them. Under the authors' procedure: Amplification from reference gene primers served as the basis for estimated nucleated cell counts. Sequencing used immunoSEQ multiplex PCR; TCRdb keeps in-frame clones, though not all of them. V, J and clone size are taken as reported in that table, and D and trimming were inferred from the DNA itself. The data contain about 210,000 clones, around 89% of them seen just once; the ten biggest clones take up about 1.7%. V gene TRBV6-1 combines with J gene TRBJ1-4; possibly TRBD1 for D (5 bases). Sequencing was done on a sample of peripheral blood. The source of this sequence is a man between 65 and 80 years old with acute or convalescent COVID-19. For the CDR3, the DNA is TGTGCCAGCAGTGAAGCAGGGGCGACTAATGAAAAACTGTTTTTT. Encoded protein: CASSEAGATNEKLFF.